This T cell receptor (beta chain) was found in a study of T cells in Graves' hyperthyroidism and ophthalmopathy. Findings and caveats of the study: Most clonotypes that expanded in the thyroid above 0.001 also showed up in blood. The model's output predicted ophthalmopathy at a median of around 6.9 months prior to onset. Stable hyperthyroidism was separated from ophthalmopathy by a model based on 13 V-J features.

On this clonotype itself: Its antigen is unknown.

TCR beta CDR3 regions were amplified from RNA. Using the HTBI primer set, a first-round RT-PCR was run on the TCR CDR3. TCRdb reprocessed the multiplex PCR reads via MiXCR and lists one record per CDR3 protein. The sample records 450,000 to 700,000 distinct CDR3 sequences, about 45% being singletons. This CDR3 contains 10 residues. Per germline, CDR1 KGHDR and CDR2 SFDVKD. V was pared by 7 bases and J by 11 bases, with 10 bases between. Patients were excluded for uncontrolled infection, other autoimmune disease, pregnancy or lactation. This sequence originates from an adult woman with Graves' disease, either hyperthyroidism or ophthalmopathy (not recorded which). This chain connects TRBV24-1 to TRBJ1-1; possibly TRBD1 for D (5 bases). Input material: peripheral blood or thyroid tissue (not recorded which). CDR3 amino acids: CATRGTKAFF. The CDR3 nucleotides are TGTGCCACCAGAGGGACTAAGGCTTTCTTT.